The rows below give T cell receptor beta chains drawn from one sample of a study of graft-versus-host responses after intestinal transplantation. The method was immunoSEQ multiplex PCR; TCRdb's version includes in-frame clones alone and lacks a portion of them. The sample has about 120,000 clones; around nine tenths are singletons. Their target antigens are unknown. Here the sequenced sample was unstimulated CD4+ T cells sorted from spleen or lymph node cells, taken before intestinal transplant. These receptors were collected from a human donor who received an intestinal transplant. CDR3s include the opening cysteine and the closing phenylalanine or tryptophan. Fields, in order: V gene, J gene, D gene, clone size, CDR3 DNA, CDR3 protein. A D gene is named only where the DNA matches it firmly. Some rows have no size entry. The others give once, few or many, or a class for an expanded clone.

v_call: TRBV2; j_call: TRBJ2-3; d_call: TRBD1; clone_size: .; cdr3_nt: TGTGCCAGCACCCCGGACAGGGGCAGCACAGATACGCAGTATTTT; cdr3_aa: CASTPDRGSTDTQYF
v_call: TRBV5-4; j_call: TRBJ2-7; d_call: TRBD1; clone_size: .; cdr3_nt: TGTGCCAGCAGCTTCCGGGACAGGGGAGTAAAGAGCTCCTACGAGCAGTACTTC; cdr3_aa: CASSFRDRGVKSSYEQYF
v_call: TRBV7-9; j_call: TRBJ1-1; d_call: .; clone_size: .; cdr3_nt: TGTGCCAGCAGCTTAGCGTGGGCGAACACTGAAGCTTTCTTT; cdr3_aa: CASSLAWANTEAFF
v_call: TRBV7-2; j_call: TRBJ2-1; d_call: .; clone_size: .; cdr3_nt: TGTGCCAGCACCACCGGGACAACTTACAATGAGCAGTTCTTC; cdr3_aa: CASTTGTTYNEQFF
v_call: TRBV10-3; j_call: TRBJ1-1; d_call: TRBD1; clone_size: .; cdr3_nt: TGTGCCATCGCTCAAGGGGACAGTCAACTGAACACTGAAGCTTTCTTT; cdr3_aa: CAIAQGDSQLNTEAFF
v_call: TRBV15; j_call: TRBJ2-7; d_call: TRBD2; clone_size: .; cdr3_nt: TGTGCCACCAGCAGAGCCCTTATAGCGGGAAGCGAGCAGTACTTC; cdr3_aa: CATSRALIAGSEQYF
v_call: TRBV7-2; j_call: TRBJ2-2; d_call: TRBD2; clone_size: .; cdr3_nt: TGTGCCAGCAGCTTAAGGGGACTAGCGGGAGTAGGCACCGGGGAGCTGTTTTTT; cdr3_aa: CASSLRGLAGVGTGELFF
v_call: TRBV30; j_call: TRBJ1-2; d_call: TRBD1; clone_size: .; cdr3_nt: TGTGCCTGGAGGGCTTATCCGGGACAGGTGGGCGGCTACACCTTC; cdr3_aa: CAWRAYPGQVGGYTF
v_call: TRBV9; j_call: TRBJ1-4; d_call: TRBD1; clone_size: .; cdr3_nt: TGTGCCAGCAGCGACGGGACAGGGGTCGCAACTAATGAAAAACTGTTTTTT; cdr3_aa: CASSDGTGVATNEKLFF
v_call: TRBV7-9; j_call: TRBJ2-7; d_call: TRBD1; clone_size: .; cdr3_nt: TGTGCCAGCAGCTTGCCGACAGGGGGCGTTGAGCAGTACTTC; cdr3_aa: CASSLPTGGVEQYF
v_call: TRBV19; j_call: TRBJ2-3; d_call: TRBD1; clone_size: .; cdr3_nt: TGTGCCAGTAGTATTTGGGACAGGGGAACAGATACGCAGTATTTT; cdr3_aa: CASSIWDRGTDTQYF
v_call: TRBV7-7; j_call: TRBJ2-5; d_call: TRBD1; clone_size: .; cdr3_nt: TGTGCCAGCAGCTTAACAGGGGTAAAAGAGACCCAGTACTTC; cdr3_aa: CASSLTGVKETQYF
v_call: TRBV5-4; j_call: TRBJ2-5; d_call: TRBD2; clone_size: .; cdr3_nt: TGTGCCAGCAGCTTGGGCGGGGGGGCAGAGACCCAGTACTTC; cdr3_aa: CASSLGGGAETQYF
v_call: TRBV9; j_call: TRBJ2-3; d_call: TRBD1; clone_size: .; cdr3_nt: TGTGCCAGCAGCGTAGTTACAGGGGTGGTAGATACGCAGTATTTT; cdr3_aa: CASSVVTGVVDTQYF
v_call: TRBV6-1; j_call: TRBJ2-7; d_call: TRBD1; clone_size: .; cdr3_nt: TGTGCCAGCAGTTGGACAGGGTATGCCTACGAGCAGTACTTC; cdr3_aa: CASSWTGYAYEQYF
v_call: TRBV18; j_call: TRBJ1-1; d_call: TRBD1; clone_size: .; cdr3_nt: TGTGCCAGCTCCAGGGGGTTGAACACTGAAGCTTTCTTT; cdr3_aa: CASSRGLNTEAFF
v_call: TRBV6-5; j_call: TRBJ2-7; d_call: TRBD2; clone_size: .; cdr3_nt: TGTGCCAGCAGTTACGGCGGGGGGGCCTACGAGCAGTACTTC; cdr3_aa: CASSYGGGAYEQYF
v_call: TRBV9; j_call: TRBJ2-5; d_call: TRBD2; clone_size: .; cdr3_nt: TGTGCCAGCAGCGTAGCGGCGGCGGGGGGGCAGGTGGAGACCCAGTACTTC; cdr3_aa: CASSVAAAGGQVETQYF
v_call: TRBV7-2; j_call: TRBJ1-5; d_call: TRBD1; clone_size: .; cdr3_nt: TGTGCCAGCACTCGAGGGGACAGGGATAATCAGCCCCAGCATTTT; cdr3_aa: CASTRGDRDNQPQHF
v_call: TRBV7-9; j_call: TRBJ2-7; d_call: .; clone_size: .; cdr3_nt: TGTGCCAGCAGCTTAGTCGGCCTGACAAAATTCTCCTACGAGCAGTACTTC; cdr3_aa: CASSLVGLTKFSYEQYF
v_call: TRBV28; j_call: TRBJ1-1; d_call: TRBD1; clone_size: .; cdr3_nt: TGTGCCAGCAGTTGGACAGGGGTGGCTTTCTTT; cdr3_aa: CASSWTGVAFF
v_call: TRBV9; j_call: TRBJ2-1; d_call: .; clone_size: .; cdr3_nt: TGTGCCAGCAGCGTAGCCGGGAGTTTAGGTGAGCAGTTCTTC; cdr3_aa: CASSVAGSLGEQFF
v_call: TRBV30; j_call: TRBJ2-7; d_call: TRBD1; clone_size: once; cdr3_nt: TGTGCCTGGGTTGGGACAGTTGGCGAGCAGTACTTC; cdr3_aa: CAWVGTVGEQYF
v_call: TRBV19; j_call: TRBJ2-2; d_call: TRBD2; clone_size: .; cdr3_nt: TGTGCCAGTAGTATTATTATCCTAGCGGAAAACACCGGGGAGCTGTTTTTT; cdr3_aa: CASSIIILAENTGELFF
v_call: TRBV6-1; j_call: TRBJ2-1; d_call: .; clone_size: few; cdr3_nt: TGTGCCAGCAGTGAAGGCAGGGCTGGCCGCAATGAGCAGTTCTTC; cdr3_aa: CASSEGRAGRNEQFF
v_call: TRBV18; j_call: TRBJ1-4; d_call: .; clone_size: few; cdr3_nt: TGTGCCAGCTCACCGAGATACGGGGAAACTAATGAAAAACTGTTTTTT; cdr3_aa: CASSPRYGETNEKLFF